This is a list of T cell receptor beta chains from one sample in a study of cytomegalovirus exposure and HLA in healthy donors. This table comes from immunoSEQ multiplex PCR, and its TCRdb copy is limited to in-frame clones, with some not included. This sample has 150,000 to 200,000 clones; about 90% occur once, and the top ten carry 3%. The sequenced material came from PBMCs. The receptors here all came from a young woman in good health and CMV-seropositive. The CDR3 runs from the conserved cysteine through the conserved F or W. A D gene is named only where the DNA matches it firmly. The size entry is marked missing in some rows and otherwise reads once, few, many or a size class.

TRBD1	few	TRBV2	TRBJ2-7	TGTGCCAGTGGACAGGGGTCCGAGCAGTACTTC	CASGQGSEQYF
-	-	TRBV9	TRBJ2-3	TGTGCCAGCAGCCAGGACTATAGGGTCACAGATACGCAGTATTTT	CASSQDYRVTDTQYF
TRBD2	-	TRBV5-4	TRBJ2-1	TGTGCCAGCAGCTTCGTAAGCGGGGGCCACAATGAGCAGTTCTTC	CASSFVSGGHNEQFF
TRBD1	once	TRBV7-3	TRBJ2-7	TGTGCCAGCAGCCTCTCGGGACAGGGGGCGGGGGAGCAGTACTTC	CASSLSGQGAGEQYF
-	-	TRBV11-2	TRBJ2-3	TGTGCCAGCAGCTTAGCGAGCTCGGCAGATACGCAGTATTTT	CASSLASSADTQYF
-	few	TRBV4-1	TRBJ1-2	TGCGCCAGCAGCCAACTACAGGGTGGGAACTATGGCTACACCTTC	CASSQLQGGNYGYTF
-	once	TRBV2	TRBJ1-2	TGTGCCAGCAGTGAGGACAGAACATCTGAGAGCTACACCTTC	CASSEDRTSESYTF
TRBD1	-	TRBV7-2	TRBJ1-5	TGTGCCAGCGGACAGGGGGCTGGTCAGCCCCAGCATTTT	CASGQGAGQPQHF
-	-	TRBV5-6	TRBJ1-2	TGTGCCAGCAGCCTGTGGTCGGGGCGGGGTGGCTACACCTTC	CASSLWSGRGGYTF
-	once	TRBV19	TRBJ1-2	TGTGCCAGTAGCATTGGAGGCAGGGGCTATGGCTACACCTTC	CASSIGGRGYGYTF
TRBD2	-	TRBV7-6	TRBJ2-5	TGTGCCAGCAGCATTCATTTAGCGGGGGATAAAGAGACCCAGTACTTC	CASSIHLAGDKETQYF
TRBD1	-	TRBV2	TRBJ1-2	TGTGCCAGCAGTGGACAGGGAGGAGGCTACACCTTC	CASSGQGGGYTF
TRBD1	-	TRBV5-6	TRBJ1-4	TGTGCCAGCAGCTTGTTTGGACAGGGGGCAGGAATTAGTGAAAAACTGTTTTTT	CASSLFGQGAGISEKLFF
-	-	TRBV30	TRBJ1-3	TGTGCCTGGGGACATTCGCTTGGAAACACCATATATTTT	CAWGHSLGNTIYF
TRBD1	once	TRBV5-4	TRBJ2-7	TGTGCCAGCAGCTTCGGGACAGTGGGCTACGAGCAGTACTTC	CASSFGTVGYEQYF
-	-	TRBV19	TRBJ2-6	TGTGCCAGTAGAGGGGCCTCTGGGGCCAACGTCCTGACTTTC	CASRGASGANVLTF
-	-	TRBV9	TRBJ2-2	TGTGCCAGCAGCGCGATCAGGGACACCGGGGAGCTGTTTTTT	CASSAIRDTGELFF
-	-	TRBV4-2	TRBJ2-4	TGTGCCAGCAGCCAAGATGGGCTGGGCATTCAGTACTTC	CASSQDGLGIQYF
-	-	TRBV28	TRBJ2-7	TGTGCCAGCAGTTCTCCAGGCTACGAGCAGTACTTC	CASSSPGYEQYF
TRBD1	-	TRBV28	TRBJ1-5	TGTGCCAGCAGTTTTTTGCACAGGGGGCAGCCCCAGCATTTT	CASSFLHRGQPQHF
-	few	TRBV27	TRBJ2-2	TGTGCCAGCCCCCTAGGACAGAACACCGGGGAGCTGTTTTTT	CASPLGQNTGELFF
TRBD1	-	TRBV4-3	TRBJ1-4	TGCGCCAGCAGCTCCCGCCCCACAGGGGGGATGGATGCTAATGAAAAACTGTTTTTT	CASSSRPTGGMDANEKLFF
TRBD1	-	TRBV9	TRBJ2-5	TGTGCCAGCAGCGTCGGGACAGGAAGATTTTCGTACCAAGAGACCCAGTACTTC	CASSVGTGRFSYQETQYF
TRBD1	few	TRBV28	TRBJ2-1	TGTGCCAGCAGGTCCACCCTACCGGGACAGGGCTACAATGAGCAGTTCTTC	CASRSTLPGQGYNEQFF
-	-	TRBV5-1	TRBJ2-1	TGCGCCAGCAGCTTGGTACGGGGTGTCTACAATGAGCAGTTCTTC	CASSLVRGVYNEQFF
-	-	TRBV7-9	TRBJ2-3	TGTGCCAGCAGCCTCGTAGGCACAGATACGCAGTATTTT	CASSLVGTDTQYF
TRBD2	-	TRBV5-6	TRBJ2-5	TGTGCCAGCAGCTTGCGGGGCGGGGGGTACCAAGAGACCCAGTACTTC	CASSLRGGGYQETQYF